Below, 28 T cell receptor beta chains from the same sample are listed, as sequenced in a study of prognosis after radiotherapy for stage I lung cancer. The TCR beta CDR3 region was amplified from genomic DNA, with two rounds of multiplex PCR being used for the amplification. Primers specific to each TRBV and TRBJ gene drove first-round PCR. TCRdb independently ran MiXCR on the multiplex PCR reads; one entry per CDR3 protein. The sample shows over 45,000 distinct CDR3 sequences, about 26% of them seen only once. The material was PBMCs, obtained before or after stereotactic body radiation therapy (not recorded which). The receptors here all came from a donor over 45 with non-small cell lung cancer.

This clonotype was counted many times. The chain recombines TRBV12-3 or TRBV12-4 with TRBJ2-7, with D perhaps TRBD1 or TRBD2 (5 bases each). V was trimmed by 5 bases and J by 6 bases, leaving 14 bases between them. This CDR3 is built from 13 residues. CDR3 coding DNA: TGTGCCAGCAGTAGGGACCGCCTGAGCGAGCAGTACTTC. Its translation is CASSRDRLSEQYF.

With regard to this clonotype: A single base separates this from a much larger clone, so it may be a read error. The DNA of the CDR3 is TGTGCCAGCAGCTCTCTGAACACAGATACGCAGTATTTT. Its translation: CASSSLNTDTQYF. This sequence joins TRBV5-6 and TRBJ2-3; D unclear. CDR3 length equals 13 residues. The germline CDR1 and CDR2 sequences are SGHDT and YYEEEE. Trimming shortened V by 3 bases and J by 2 bases, and 7 bases separated the two germline ends.

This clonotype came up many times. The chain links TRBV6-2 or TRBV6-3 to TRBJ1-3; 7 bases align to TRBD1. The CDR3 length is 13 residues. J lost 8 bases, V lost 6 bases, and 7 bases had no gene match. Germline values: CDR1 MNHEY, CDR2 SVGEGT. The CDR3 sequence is CASRETGTDTIYF. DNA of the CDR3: TGTGCCAGCAGGGAGACAGGGACGGACACCATATATTTT.

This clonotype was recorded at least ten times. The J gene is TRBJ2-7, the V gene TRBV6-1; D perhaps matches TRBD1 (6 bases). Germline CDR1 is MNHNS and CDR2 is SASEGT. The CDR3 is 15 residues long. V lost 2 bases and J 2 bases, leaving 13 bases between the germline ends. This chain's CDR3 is CASSEYARTAYEQYF. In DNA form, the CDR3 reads TGTGCCAGCAGTGAATACGCCAGGACAGCCTACGAGCAGTACTTC.

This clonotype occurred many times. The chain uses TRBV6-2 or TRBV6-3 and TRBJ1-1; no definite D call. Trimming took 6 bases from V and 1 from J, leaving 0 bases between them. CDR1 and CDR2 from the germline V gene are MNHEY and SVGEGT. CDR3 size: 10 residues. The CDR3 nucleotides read TGTGCCAGCAGGAACACTGAAGCTTTCTTT. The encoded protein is CASRNTEAFF.

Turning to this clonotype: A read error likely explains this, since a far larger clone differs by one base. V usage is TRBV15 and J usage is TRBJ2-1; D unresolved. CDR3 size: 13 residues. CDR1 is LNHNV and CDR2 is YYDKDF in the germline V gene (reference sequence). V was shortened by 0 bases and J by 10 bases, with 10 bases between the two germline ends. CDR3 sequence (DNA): TGTGCCACCAGCAGAGATTCGCCGACGGAGCAGTTCTTC. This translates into CATSRDSPTEQFF.

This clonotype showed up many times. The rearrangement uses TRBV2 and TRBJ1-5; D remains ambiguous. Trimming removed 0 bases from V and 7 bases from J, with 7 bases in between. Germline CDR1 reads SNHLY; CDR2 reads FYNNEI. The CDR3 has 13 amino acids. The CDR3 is CASSEAEVQPQHF. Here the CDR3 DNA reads TGTGCCAGCAGTGAAGCGGAGGTGCAGCCCCAGCATTTT. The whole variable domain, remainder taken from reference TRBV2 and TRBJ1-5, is EPEVTQTPSHQVTQMGQEVILRCVPISNHLYFYWYRQILGQKVEFLVSFYNNEISEKSEIFDDQFSVERPDGSNFTLKIRSTKLEDSAMYFCASSEAEVQPQHFGDGTRLSIL.

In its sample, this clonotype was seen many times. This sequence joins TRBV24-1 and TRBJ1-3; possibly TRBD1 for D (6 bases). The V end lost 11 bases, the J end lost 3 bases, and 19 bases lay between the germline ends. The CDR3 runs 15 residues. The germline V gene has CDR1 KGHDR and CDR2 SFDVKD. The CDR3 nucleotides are TGTGCCAGCCGCCCAGCGGGGGCAGGTGGAAACACCATATATTTT. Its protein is CASRPAGAGGNTIYF.

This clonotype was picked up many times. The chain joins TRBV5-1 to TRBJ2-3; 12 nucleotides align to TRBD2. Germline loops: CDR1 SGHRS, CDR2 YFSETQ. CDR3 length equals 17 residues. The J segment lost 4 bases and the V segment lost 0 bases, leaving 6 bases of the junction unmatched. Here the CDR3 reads CASSLGPTSGGADTQYF. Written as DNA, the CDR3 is TGCGCCAGCAGCTTGGGGCCGACTAGCGGGGGTGCAGATACGCAGTATTTT.

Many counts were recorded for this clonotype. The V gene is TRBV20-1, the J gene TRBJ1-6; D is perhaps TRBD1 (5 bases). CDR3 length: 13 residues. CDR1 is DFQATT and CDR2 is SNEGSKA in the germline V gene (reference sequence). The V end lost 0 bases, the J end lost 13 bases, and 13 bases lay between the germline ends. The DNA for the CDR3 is TGCAGTGCTAGAGACACGGGAGGGGAGCCCCTCCACTTT. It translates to CSARDTGGEPLHF.

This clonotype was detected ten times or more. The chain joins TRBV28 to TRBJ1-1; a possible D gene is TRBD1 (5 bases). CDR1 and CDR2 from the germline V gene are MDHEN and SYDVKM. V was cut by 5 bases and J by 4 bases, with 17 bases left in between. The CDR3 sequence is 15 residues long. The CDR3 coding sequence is TGTGCCAGCAGTGCCCCGGGGGGAGTAGCCACTGAAGCTTTCTTT. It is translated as CASSAPGGVATEAFF.

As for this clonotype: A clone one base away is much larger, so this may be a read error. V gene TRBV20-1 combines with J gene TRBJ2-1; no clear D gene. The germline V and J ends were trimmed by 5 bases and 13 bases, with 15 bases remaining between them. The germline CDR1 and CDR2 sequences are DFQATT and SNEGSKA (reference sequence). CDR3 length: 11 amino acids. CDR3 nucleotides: TGCAGTGCTGAGGACGCAAACCTACAGTTCTTC. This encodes CSAEDANLQFF.

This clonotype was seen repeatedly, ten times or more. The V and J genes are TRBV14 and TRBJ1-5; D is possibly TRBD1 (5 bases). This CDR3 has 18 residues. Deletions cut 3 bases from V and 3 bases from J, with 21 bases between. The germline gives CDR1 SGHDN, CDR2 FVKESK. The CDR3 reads CASSHGLGVVINNQPQHF. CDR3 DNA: TGTGCCAGCAGCCACGGGTTAGGGGTAGTCATAAACAATCAGCCCCAGCATTTT.

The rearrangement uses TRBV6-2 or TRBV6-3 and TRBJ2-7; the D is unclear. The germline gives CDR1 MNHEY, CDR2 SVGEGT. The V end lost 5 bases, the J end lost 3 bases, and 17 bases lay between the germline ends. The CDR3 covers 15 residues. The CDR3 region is CASSTFGRRSYEQYF. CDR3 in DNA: TGTGCCAGCAGTACTTTTGGCAGACGGAGCTACGAGCAGTACTTC.

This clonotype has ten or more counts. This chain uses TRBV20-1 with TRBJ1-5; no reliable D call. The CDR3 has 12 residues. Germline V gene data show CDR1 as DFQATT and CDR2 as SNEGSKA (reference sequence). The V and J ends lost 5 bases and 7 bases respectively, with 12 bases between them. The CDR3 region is CSAVVGRQPQHF. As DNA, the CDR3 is TGCAGTGCTGTCGTAGGAAGGCAGCCCCAGCATTTT.

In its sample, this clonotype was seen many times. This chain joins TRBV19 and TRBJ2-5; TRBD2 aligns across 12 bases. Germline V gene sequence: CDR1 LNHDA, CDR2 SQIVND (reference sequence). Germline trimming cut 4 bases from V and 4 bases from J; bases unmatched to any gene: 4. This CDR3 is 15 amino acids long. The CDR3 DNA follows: TGTGCCAGTAGTAGGACTAGCGGGGAGGGAGAGACCCAGTACTTC. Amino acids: CASSRTSGEGETQYF.

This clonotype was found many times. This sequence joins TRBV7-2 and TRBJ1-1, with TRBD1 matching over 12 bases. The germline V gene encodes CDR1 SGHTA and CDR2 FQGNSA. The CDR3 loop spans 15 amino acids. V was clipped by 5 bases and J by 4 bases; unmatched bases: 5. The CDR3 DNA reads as TGTGCCAGCAGCCCCCGGGACAGGGGGCCCACTGAAGCTTTCTTT. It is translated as CASSPRDRGPTEAFF.

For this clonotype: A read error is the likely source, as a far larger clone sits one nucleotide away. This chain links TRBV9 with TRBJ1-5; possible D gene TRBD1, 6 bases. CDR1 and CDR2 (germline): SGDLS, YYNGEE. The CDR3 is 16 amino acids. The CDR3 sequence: CVSSKTARLGAQPQHF. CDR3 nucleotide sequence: TGTGTCAGCAGCAAAACCGCCAGACTGGGGGCTCAGCCCCAGCATTTT.

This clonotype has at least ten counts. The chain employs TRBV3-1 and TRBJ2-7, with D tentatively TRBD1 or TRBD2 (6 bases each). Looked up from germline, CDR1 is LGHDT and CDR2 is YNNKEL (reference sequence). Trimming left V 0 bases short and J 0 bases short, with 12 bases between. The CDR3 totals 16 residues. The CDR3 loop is CASSQDGGGSSYEQYF. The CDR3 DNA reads TGTGCCAGCAGCCAAGATGGAGGGGGTAGCTCCTACGAGCAGTACTTC.

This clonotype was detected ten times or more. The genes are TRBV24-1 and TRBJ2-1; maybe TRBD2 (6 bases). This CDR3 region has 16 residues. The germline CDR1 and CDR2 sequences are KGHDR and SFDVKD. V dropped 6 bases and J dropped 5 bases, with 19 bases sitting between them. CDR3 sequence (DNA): TGTGCCACCAGTTATACCAAGGGACTCCTCGACAATGAGCAGTTCTTC. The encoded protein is CATSYTKGLLDNEQFF.

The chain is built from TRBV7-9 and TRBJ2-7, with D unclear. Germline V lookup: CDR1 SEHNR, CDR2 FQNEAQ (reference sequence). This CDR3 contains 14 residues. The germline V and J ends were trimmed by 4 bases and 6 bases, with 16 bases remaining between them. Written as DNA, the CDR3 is TGTGCCAGCAGCTCTCGGACGGACCGCGGCGAGCAGTACTTC. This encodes CASSSRTDRGEQYF.

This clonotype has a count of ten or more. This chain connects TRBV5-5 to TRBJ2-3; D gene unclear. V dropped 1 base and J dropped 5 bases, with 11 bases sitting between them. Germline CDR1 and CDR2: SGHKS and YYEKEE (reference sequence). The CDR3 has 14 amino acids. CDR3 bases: TGTGCCAGCAGCTTGAGTCTAGTCGGAGATACGCAGTATTTT. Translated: CASSLSLVGDTQYF.

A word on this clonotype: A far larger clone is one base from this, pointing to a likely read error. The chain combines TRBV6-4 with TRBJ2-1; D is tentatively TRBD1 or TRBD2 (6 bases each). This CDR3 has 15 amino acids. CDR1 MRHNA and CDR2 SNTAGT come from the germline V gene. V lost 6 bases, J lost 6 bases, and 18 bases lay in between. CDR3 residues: CASRQGGGRVNEQFF. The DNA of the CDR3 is TGTGCCAGCAGACAGGGAGGAGGTCGGGTCAATGAGCAGTTCTTC.

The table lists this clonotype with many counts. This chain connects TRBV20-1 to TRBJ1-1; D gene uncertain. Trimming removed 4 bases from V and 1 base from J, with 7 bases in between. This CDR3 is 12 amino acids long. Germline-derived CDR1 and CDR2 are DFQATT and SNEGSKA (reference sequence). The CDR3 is CSAIKGNTEAFF. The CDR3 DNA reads TGCAGTGCTATAAAAGGGAACACTGAAGCTTTCTTT.

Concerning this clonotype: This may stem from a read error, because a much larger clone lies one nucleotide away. The CDR3 loop is CSARVHRGSARTFF. CDR3 in DNA: TGCAGTGCTAGAGTCCACAGGGGCTCCGCCCGGACTTTCTTT. The V gene is TRBV20-1, the J gene TRBJ1-1; 7 bases are shared with TRBD1. Per the germline V gene, CDR1 is DFQATT and CDR2 is SNEGSKA (reference sequence). The V and J ends lost 1 base and 12 bases, in that order; junction bases with no gene match: 14. This CDR3 spans 14 amino acids.

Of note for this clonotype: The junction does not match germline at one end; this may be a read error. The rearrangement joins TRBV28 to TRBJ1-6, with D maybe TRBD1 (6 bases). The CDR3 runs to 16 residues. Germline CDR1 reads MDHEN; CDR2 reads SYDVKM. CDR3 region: CASTLPGGRGNSTLHF. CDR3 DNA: TGTGCCAGCACCCTTCCGGGTGGCAGGGGTAATTCAACCCTCCACTTT.

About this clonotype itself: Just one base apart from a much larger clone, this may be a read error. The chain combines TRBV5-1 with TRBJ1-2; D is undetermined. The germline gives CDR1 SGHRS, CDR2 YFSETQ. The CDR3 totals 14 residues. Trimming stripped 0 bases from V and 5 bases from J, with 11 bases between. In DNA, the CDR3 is TGCGCCAGCAGCTTGGGCCAGTCGGAATATGGCTACACCTTC. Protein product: CASSLGQSEYGYTF.

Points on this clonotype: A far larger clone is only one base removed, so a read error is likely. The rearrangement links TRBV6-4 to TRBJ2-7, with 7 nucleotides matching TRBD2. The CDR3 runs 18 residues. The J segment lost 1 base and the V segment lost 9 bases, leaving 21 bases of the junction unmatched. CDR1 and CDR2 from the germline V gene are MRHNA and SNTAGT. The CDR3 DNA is TGTGCCAGAAGTTACTCGATAAAGCGGGGTACTGGTTCCTACGAGCAGTACTTC. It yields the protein CARSYSIKRGTGSYEQYF.